This T cell receptor (beta chain) was identified during a study of blood T cell repertoires in COVID-19 (TCRdb year 2020). Context from the whole study: The collaborator samples originated in the United States, Italy and Spain and spanned the acute and convalescent phases of COVID-19. The repertoires were made available in a free public database intended to serve as a resource for research on the immune response to SARS-CoV-2. Subjects who had been exposed to COVID-19, were actively infected with it, or had recovered from it provided the deeply sampled blood TCRbeta repertoires that made up the dataset. A de-identified subject ID, COVID-19 status, age in years and sex were almost always included in the sample metadata. Where available, HLA class I and class II types were obtained from metadata supplied by the sample provider rather than from assay-based typing. Samples came from the ongoing ImmuneRACE study (first 160 participants) plus 1,254 subjects from 6 global collaborators. The prospective study material was composed of cDNA or gDNA derived from T cells, B-cell-depleted T cells, or PBMCs.

Participants in the prospective study were aged roughly 18 to 100 years, lived in about two dozen United States geographic areas, and enrolled through a virtual design. To assign participants to cohorts, the prospective study relied on clinical history that participants themselves reported in a screening survey and a study questionnaire. Recovered participants in ImmuneRACE Cohort 3 were defined as having two consecutive negative NP/OP PCR tests, clearance from a healthcare professional, or resolution of symptoms. Mobile phlebotomists in the prospective study collected whole blood, serum and a nasopharyngeal or oropharyngeal swab from every participant. Additional blood draws and questionnaires over an approximately 2-month period could optionally be provided by prospective study participants. Blood samples from the prospective study were shipped frozen or at room temperature prior to DNA extraction.

TCRbeta CDR3 regions were amplified from genomic DNA by means of the immunoSEQ Assay, a bias-controlled multiplex PCR. The original methods were these. The number of nucleated cells in each sample was estimated from the amplification of reference gene primers within the assay. To quantify the absolute abundance of each unique TCRbeta CDR3 rearrangement, sequence reads were collapsed and filtered. For each sample, productive Simpson clonality was calculated as the square root of Simpson's diversity index across productive rearrangements. TCRdb limited this immuneACCESS table to in-frame rearrangements with V and J called. A share of clones is missing; checked studies link under half to unresolved V genes, and the rest is unexplained. That table gives V, J and clone size, and the DNA gave D and trimming. The sample includes over 400,000 clones, with 80% to 90% observed a single time. Of the sample, approximately 8% is held by the ten largest clones.

V ends up 4 bases short and J 8 bases short, with an unmatched junction base count of 3. The CDR3 has 14 amino acids, counting the end cysteine and phenylalanine. Solely the CDR3 DNA is kept, with 42 bases framed from the first base. Taken from the germline V gene, the CDR1 and CDR2 loops are SGHRS and YFSETQ. This clone was found a few times. This receptor's antigen is unknown. The record has no base qualities; no much larger clone is one base away. On the study overall, not on this receptor specifically: How much clinical and demographic metadata was included differed by source and by participant, and the metadata was provided uncurated.

The sample comprised PBMCs or T cells enriched from blood (not recorded which). The chain is made from TRBV5-1 and TRBJ1-6; 10 bases in the junction line up with TRBD1. This TCR was sampled from a woman aged 60-70 years who had recovered from COVID-19. The DNA reads TGCGCCAGCAGCAAAGGACAGGGGGATTCACCCCTCCACTTT. It codes for CASSKGQGDSPLHF.